This T cell receptor (beta chain) was obtained from a study of T-cell reconstitution after alpha-beta-depleted transplantation in children. Unique molecular identifiers were used to barcode this TCRbeta library. MiXCR, run by TCRdb on the PCR reads, gives a single entry per CDR3 protein. The repertoire includes hundreds of thousands of distinct CDR3 sequences, roughly a tenth of them detected once, and 28% sits in the top ten. This clonotype was counted many times. As yet, its antigen is unknown. V lost 3 bases and J lost 2, with 7 bases in between. This CDR3 spans 13 amino acids. CDR1 and CDR2 from the germline V gene are SEHNR and FQNEAQ (reference sequence). Findings and limits, study-wide: Reportedly, only several hundred clones from non-depleted graft cells drove alpha-beta T-cell counts at about two months. A year had passed since transplant, and T-cell counts and diversity by then came mostly from newly produced T cells.

The TCR sequence derives from a child under two years old with acute myeloid leukemia, due to receive a stem cell transplant. The sample here was PBMCs, taken before TCRalphabeta/CD19-depleted stem cell transplant. The chain uses TRBV7-9 and TRBJ2-5; D gene unclear. The CDR3 here is CASSFEPQETQYF. The CDR3 DNA sequence: TGTGCCAGCAGCTTTGAGCCACAAGAGACCCAGTACTTC.